This T cell receptor beta chain was identified in a study of T cell clonotyping in hematopoietic cell transplantation. Overall study results and limits: Few recipient clonotypes overlapped donors; over 97% were de novo at given depth. After transplant, recipient diversity fell while pathologically expanded clonotypes grew through day 180.

Clones were sequenced by immunoSEQ multiplex PCR, and TCRdb holds only the in-frame ones, with some missing. The repertoire holds 15,000 to 20,000 clones, roughly 70% seen once, with around 9.9% in the top ten. A remark on this clone: Its target is unknown.

The V gene lost 4 bases and the J gene lost 10 bases, with 19 bases spanning the gap. Germline CDR1 GTSNPN, CDR2 SVGIG (reference sequence). The CDR3 totals 13 residues. The sample taken for sequencing was peripheral blood mononuclear cells. The source is a woman aged 60-75 years in good health. Some clones in this sample may be carry-over from other donors' samples. The chain couples TRBV30 to TRBJ1-1, with D maybe TRBD1 (6 bases). The CDR3 sequence: CAWMGRQEGVAFF. CDR3 in DNA: TGTGCCTGGATGGGACGTCAGGAGGGGGTAGCTTTCTTT.